This TCR beta chain was profiled in a study of blood T cells in healthy people across ages. Broader study findings: Per million T cells, TCR beta diversity dropped about linearly as age rose. TCR beta diversity tracked closely with naive T cell percentage.

PCR was performed a second time for roughly 7 to 11 cycles using a sample-barcoded 5' primer and a J-beta primer mix. TCRdb recomputed calls from the 5' RACE reads with MiXCR, one row per CDR3 protein. The data contain roughly 900,000 distinct CDR3 sequences, 48% of them seen just once; the ten biggest clones take up 13%. This clonotype was seen just once. Its specificity is not known. Germline CDR1 reads SEHNR; CDR2 reads FQNEAQ (reference sequence). Trimming took 5 bases from V and 3 from J; bases not matched to a gene: 17. The CDR3 runs 18 residues. The gene calls are TRBV7-9 and TRBJ1-1, with TRBD1 matching 8 bases. Sequenced: blood. The sequence came from a man aged 25-45 years in good health. CDR3 loop: CASSRVSAGTGKYTEAFF. The CDR3 DNA reads TGTGCCAGCAGCCGGGTCTCTGCCGGGACAGGAAAATACACTGAAGCTTTCTTT.